These 10 T cell receptor beta chains came from one sample sequenced in a study of shared clonotypes between healthy human individuals. Data came from immunoSEQ multiplex PCR; TCRdb stores just in-frame clones and leaves some out. The data contain 2 million to 2.5 million clones, about nine tenths of them seen just once; the ten biggest clones take up around 0.35%. Sequenced: naive CD4+ T cells from PBMCs. Subset specified: CD45RA+ positively selected. The receptors originated from a man between 18 and 29 years old in good health. Some clones in this sample may be carry-over from other donors' samples.

V gene TRBV6-5 combines with J gene TRBJ2-1; D could derive from TRBD1 or TRBD2 (5 bases each). The CDR3 consists of 15 residues. The germline V gene has CDR1 MNHEY and CDR2 SVGAGI. V was cut by 2 bases and J by 5 bases, with 13 bases left in between. Here the CDR3 reads CASSYGGPSDNEQFF. In DNA, the CDR3 is TGTGCCAGCAGTTACGGGGGACCTTCCGACAATGAGCAGTTCTTC.

The chain couples TRBV28 to TRBJ1-5; tentative D call: TRBD1 (6 bases). This CDR3 spans 15 amino acids. The germline V and J ends were trimmed by 2 bases and 3 bases, with 11 bases remaining between them. From germline, CDR1 is MDHEN and CDR2 SYDVKM. The CDR3 DNA is TGTGCCAGCAGTTTACCGACAGGAAACAATCAGCCCCAGCATTTT. This translates into CASSLPTGNNQPQHF. Full variable domain (missing parts from reference TRBV28 and TRBJ1-5): DVKVTQSSRYLVKRTGEKVFLECVQDMDHENMFWYRQDPGLGLRLIYFSYDVKMKEKGDIPEGYSVSREKKERFSLILESASTNQTSMYLCASSLPTGNNQPQHFGDGTRLSIL.

The genes are TRBV5-1 and TRBJ2-2, with TRBD1 matching 7 bases. Trimming removed 4 bases from V and 5 bases from J; junction bases left unmatched: 14. The germline V gene has CDR1 SGHRS and CDR2 YFSETQ. This CDR3 has 17 amino acids. CDR3 coding DNA: TGCGCCAGCAGCCCGCTAAGCTCAGGGGGTCGTACCGGGGAGCTGTTTTTT. Encoded protein: CASSPLSSGGRTGELFF.

The gene calls are TRBV5-5 and TRBJ2-3, with TRBD2 matching 8 bases. This CDR3 has 14 amino acids. Per the germline V gene, CDR1 is SGHKS and CDR2 is YYEKEE (reference sequence). The junction had 4 bases not matched to a gene; V was cut back by 5 bases and J by 2 bases. Here the CDR3 reads CASSAGGPTDTQYF. The CDR3 coding sequence is TGTGCCAGCAGTGCGGGAGGCCCCACAGATACGCAGTATTTT.

This rearrangement joins TRBV2 to TRBJ2-5; D not resolved. Matching the DNA end better, TRBJ2-7 makes the J call doubtful. This CDR3 comprises 14 residues. Germline V gene data show CDR1 as SNHLY and CDR2 as FYNNEI. CDR3 sequence reads: CASSVSQDLYEQYF. The CDR3 coding sequence is TGTGCCAGCAGTGTTAGTCAGGACCTCTACGAGCAGTACTTC.

This rearrangement joins TRBV30 to TRBJ2-7, with 8 bases that match TRBD1. V was pared by 2 bases and J by 1 base, with 4 bases of the junction left unmatched. Germline lookup yields CDR1 GTSNPN and CDR2 SVGIG (reference sequence). The CDR3 is 14 residues long. The CDR3 DNA reads TGTGCCTGGAGTTGGACAGGGCGATCCTACGAGCAGTACTTC. Amino acid sequence: CAWSWTGRSYEQYF.

J is TRBJ2-5 and V is TRBV6-6; TRBD2 matches at 7 bases. Germline CDR1 reads MNHNY; CDR2 reads SVGAGI (reference sequence). The CDR3 is 15 residues long. Trimming at V came to 6 bases and at J to 2 bases, leaving 9 bases not matched to a gene. The CDR3 reads CASSPGLTFQETQYF. CDR3 DNA: TGTGCCAGCAGCCCGGGACTAACCTTTCAAGAGACCCAGTACTTC.

V gene TRBV4-1 combines with J gene TRBJ2-1; TRBD2 matches at 7 bases. With V trimmed by 3 bases and J by 5 bases, 7 bases remained unmatched. Per germline, CDR1 MGHRA and CDR2 YSYEKL. This CDR3 region has 15 residues. The CDR3 loop is CASSHIAGRDNEQFF. The CDR3 coding sequence is TGCGCCAGCAGCCATATAGCGGGTCGGGACAATGAGCAGTTCTTC.

The genes are TRBV30 and TRBJ1-2, with D perhaps matching TRBD1 (6 bases). CDR1 and CDR2 (germline): GTSNPN, SVGIG (reference sequence). V was cut by 1 base and J by 10 bases, with 19 bases left in between. There are 14 residues in the CDR3. The CDR3 spells CAWSDGGASGDYTF. The CDR3 DNA reads as TGTGCCTGGAGTGACGGAGGGGCCTCAGGGGACTACACCTTC.

The rearrangement uses TRBV5-1 and TRBJ1-1; TRBD1 matches 8 bases. Germline values: CDR1 SGHRS, CDR2 YFSETQ. The CDR3 spans 13 residues. The ends lost 4 bases at V and 8 bases at J; junction bases unmatched: 7. The chain's CDR3 is CASSMRTGLEAFF. In DNA, the CDR3 is TGCGCCAGCAGCATGAGGACAGGGCTAGAAGCTTTCTTT.